This T cell receptor (beta chain) was identified during a study of OX40 agonist ivuxolimab in advanced cancers. Across the study: Patients were treated with ivuxolimab, an agonistic anti-OX40 (CD134) antibody. The study enrolled dose-escalation patients with hepatocellular carcinoma, melanoma, renal cell or head and neck cancer. At approximately 83% male, the cohort had a mean age of about 55 years, ranging from 23 to 79. Patients achieving partial responses numbered three: one hepatocellular carcinoma case and two cutaneous melanoma cases.

Germline CDR1 SGHDT, CDR2 YYEEEE. V was shortened by 4 bases and J by 5 bases, with 12 bases between the two germline ends. The length of the CDR3 is 14 residues. The sample holds a few counts of this clone. Repertoires were generated with immunoSEQ multiplex PCR, while TCRdb's copy carries only in-frame clones and drops some. This table has tens of thousands of clones, about 81% appearing once. The clonotype comes from an adult with an advanced solid tumor such as melanoma, head and neck, liver or kidney cancer. This chain links TRBV5-6 with TRBJ2-2, with a possible D match to TRBD1 (6 bases). Sample: CD4+ or CD8+ T cells sorted from blood, taken in a trial of the OX40 agonist ivuxolimab. CDR3: CASSRTGWTGELFF. In DNA, the CDR3 is TGTGCCAGCAGCCGTACAGGGTGGACCGGGGAGCTGTTTTTT.